This entry lists 21 T cell receptor beta chains sequenced from one sample in a study of T cells in Graves' hyperthyroidism and ophthalmopathy. Researchers took RNA transcripts and amplified the TCR beta CDR3 regions from them. Primed by the HTBI set, a first-round RT-PCR was run on the TCR CDR3. TCRdb reprocessed the multiplex PCR reads with MiXCR, giving one entry per CDR3 protein. The sample lists roughly 150,000 distinct CDR3 sequences, about 9.4% occurring once. The sequencing input was blood. All receptors derive from a woman aged 18-29 years with Graves' hyperthyroidism that later progressed to Graves' ophthalmopathy.

This clonotype occurred a few times. The J gene is TRBJ2-7, the V gene TRBV6-1; D is unclear. This CDR3 region has 11 residues. V shed 5 bases and J shed 6 bases, with 8 bases lying between them. Germline CDR1 is MNHNS and CDR2 is SASEGT. The CDR3 DNA follows: TGTGCCAGCAGTTTTCCACCCGAGCAGTACTTC. Translating gives CASSFPPEQYF.

This chain connects TRBV6-6 to TRBJ1-2; D call uncertain. The germline gives CDR1 MNHNY, CDR2 SVGAGI (reference sequence). This CDR3 has 13 amino acids. V was cut by 2 bases and J by 2 bases, with 6 bases left in between. CDR3 DNA sequence: TGTGCCAGCAGTTACAGTGCAAACTATGGCTACACCTTC. It translates to CASSYSANYGYTF.

This clonotype was observed at least ten times. The CDR3 coding sequence is TGCAGTGCTAGTCTGGCAGGGGGCATCAGTGGCTACACCTTC. It translates to CSASLAGGISGYTF. The rearrangement links TRBV20-1 to TRBJ1-2; 8 bases are a match to TRBD1. The V and J ends lost 3 bases and 7 bases, in that order; junction bases with no gene match: 10. Germline-derived CDR1 and CDR2 are DFQATT and SNEGSKA (reference sequence). The CDR3 is 14 amino acids.

This clonotype appeared a few times. The chain recombines TRBV3-1 with TRBJ1-3, with 8 bases aligning to TRBD1. Germline V gives CDR1 LGHDT, CDR2 YNNKEL (reference sequence). Trimming took 1 base from V and 4 from J; bases not matched to a gene: 3. CDR3 length: 15 amino acids. The DNA of the CDR3 is TGTGCCAGCAGCCAAGGGACAGGGAGCGGAAACACCATATATTTT. Translating gives CASSQGTGSGNTIYF.

This chain connects TRBV4-1 to TRBJ2-4; the match to TRBD2 covers 10 bases. The CDR3 is 14 residues long. The germline CDR1 and CDR2 sequences are MGHRA and YSYEKL. The V segment lost 1 base and the J segment 14 bases; nucleotides outside the gene matches: 8. CDR3 region: CASSQVSGRAREYF. DNA of the CDR3: TGCGCCAGCAGCCAAGTCAGCGGGAGGGCGAGGGAGTACTTC.

This clonotype was found a few times. The genes are TRBV7-9 and TRBJ1-3; D is ambiguous. This CDR3 has 12 residues. V was pared by 0 bases and J by 8 bases, with 5 bases between. Germline V gene data show CDR1 as SEHNR and CDR2 as FQNEAQ (reference sequence). In DNA, the CDR3 is TGTGCCAGCAGCTTAGCGGATGACACCATATATTTT. It specifies CASSLADDTIYF.

This clonotype was seen ten or more times. The chain recombines TRBV19 with TRBJ2-1, with a possible D match to TRBD2 (5 bases). V was cut by 5 bases and J by 5 bases, with 13 bases left in between. CDR3 length: 14 residues. Germline V gene data show CDR1 as LNHDA and CDR2 as SQIVND (reference sequence). Here the CDR3 reads CASSAGGLHNEQFF. The DNA for the CDR3 is TGTGCCAGTAGTGCTGGAGGACTGCACAATGAGCAGTTCTTC. Filled out from reference TRBV19 and TRBJ2-1, the complete variable domain reads DGGITQSPKYLFRKEGQNVTLSCEQNLNHDAMYWYRQDPGQGLRLIYYSQIVNDFQKGDIAEGYSVSREKKESFPLTVTSAQKNPTAFYLCASSAGGLHNEQFFGPGTRLTVL.

This clonotype was recorded at least ten times. CDR3 DNA: TGTGCCAGCAGTTTACGAGGGTTAGAGGGGACTGAGCAGTTCTTC. It translates to CASSLRGLEGTEQFF. The chain employs TRBV12-3 or TRBV12-4 and TRBJ2-1; TRBD1 or TRBD2 may be the D gene (5 bases each). Trimming cost V 2 bases and J 9 bases, with 17 bases left between them. CDR3 length: 15 residues.

This clonotype occurred many times. The chain employs TRBV5-1 and TRBJ1-1; 11 positions agree with TRBD1. Looked up from germline, CDR1 is SGHRS and CDR2 is YFSETQ. The CDR3 extends over 15 amino acids. V was clipped by 6 bases and J by 12 bases; unmatched bases: 16. This chain's CDR3 is CASTERGDRGISTFF. In DNA, the CDR3 is TGCGCCAGCACCGAAAGGGGGGACAGGGGGATCTCGACTTTCTTT.

This clonotype was seen ten or more times. The genes are TRBV10-2 and TRBJ1-5; 8 bases match TRBD1. Germline CDR1 is WSHSY and CDR2 is SAAADI. V lost 7 bases to trimming and J lost 1 base; unmatched junction nucleotides: 3. The length of the CDR3 is 14 residues. CDR3 residues: CASMDRESNQPQHF. As DNA, the CDR3 is TGCGCCAGCATGGACAGGGAAAGCAATCAGCCCCAGCATTTT.

Many counts were recorded for this clonotype. The J gene is TRBJ1-4, the V gene TRBV14; D remains ambiguous. The CDR3 totals 15 residues. The V gene's germline CDR1 is SGHDN and CDR2 FVKESK. V was trimmed by 5 bases and J by 0 bases, leaving 10 bases between them. As DNA, the CDR3 is TGTGCCAGCAGCGCTGGATTTCCAACTAATGAAAAACTGTTTTTT. Translated: CASSAGFPTNEKLFF.

The table lists this clonotype with a few counts. The chain recombines TRBV13 with TRBJ2-3; tentative D call: TRBD2 (5 bases). V lost 5 bases to trimming and J lost 5 bases, with 14 bases between them. CDR1 is PRHDT, CDR2 FYEKMQ, per germline (reference sequence). This CDR3 has 14 residues. DNA for the CDR3: TGTGCCAGCAGCACATGGTATGGGAGAGATACGCAGTATTTT. This translates into CASSTWYGRDTQYF.

The chain couples TRBV20-1 to TRBJ1-5; TRBD1 agrees at 9 bases. Trimming cost V 6 bases and J 0 bases; bases outside gene matches: 9. The CDR3 has 16 residues. Germline values: CDR1 DFQATT, CDR2 SNEGSKA (reference sequence). Here the CDR3 DNA reads TGCAGTGCGGATGGGGACAGGGAAAATAGCAATCAGCCCCAGCATTTT. Translation gives CSADGDRENSNQPQHF.

The chain carries TRBV27 and TRBJ2-5, with 7 bases aligning to TRBD2. The germline V gene has CDR1 MNHEY and CDR2 SMNVEV (reference sequence). V trimming: 7 bases; J trimming: 7 bases; junction bases outside the gene matches: 15. The CDR3 sequence is 15 residues long. This CDR3 reads CASTPLDSPGGTQYF. The CDR3 bases are TGTGCCAGCACCCCTCTAGACTCCCCGGGAGGGACCCAGTACTTC.

The chain combines TRBV4-1 with TRBJ2-7, with 10 positions matching TRBD1. This CDR3 has 15 amino acids. Germline CDR1 MGHRA, CDR2 YSYEKL. Germline trimming cut 4 bases from V and 5 bases from J; bases unmatched to any gene: 8. The CDR3 is CASSLNDRGHDEQYF. The CDR3 nucleotides read TGCGCCAGCAGCCTTAATGACAGGGGGCACGACGAGCAGTACTTC.

Remarks on this clonotype: This may arise from a read error, as a much more abundant clone is one base away. The CDR3 coding sequence is TGTGCCAACAGCCATCCCAGGTTTGAGCAGTTCTTC. This sequence encodes CANSHPRFEQFF. V usage is TRBV5-5 and J usage is TRBJ2-1; no firm D call. The CDR3 runs to 12 residues. Per the germline V gene, CDR1 is SGHKS and CDR2 is YYEKEE (reference sequence).

This clonotype has ten or more counts. The V gene is TRBV2, the J gene TRBJ1-1; D not certain. V shed 6 bases and J shed 1 base, with 6 bases lying between them. This CDR3 comprises 12 residues. CDR1 is SNHLY, CDR2 FYNNEI, per germline. In nucleotides, the CDR3 is TGTGCCAGCAGCCGGGCGAACACTGAAGCTTTCTTT. Amino acid sequence: CASSRANTEAFF.

This clonotype was found a few times. The chain carries TRBV7-3 and TRBJ2-7; possible D gene TRBD2, 5 bases. The germline gives CDR1 SGHTA, CDR2 FQGTGA. The CDR3 runs 13 residues. The V gene lost 5 bases and the J gene lost 0 bases, with 8 bases spanning the gap. CDR3 nucleotide sequence: TGTGCCAGCAGCCCTACTAGCTCCTACGAGCAGTACTTC. The encoded protein is CASSPTSSYEQYF.

This clonotype was picked up many times. The chain is built from TRBV13 and TRBJ2-7; 12 bases map to TRBD2. The CDR3 consists of 15 residues. Looked up from germline, CDR1 is PRHDT and CDR2 is FYEKMQ (reference sequence). J gave up 5 bases and V 5 bases, and 7 bases lay outside the gene matches. The CDR3 coding sequence is TGTGCCAGCAGCCCCCCTAGCGGGGGGGGCCACGAGCAGTACTTC. Translation: CASSPPSGGGHEQYF.

This clonotype was recorded at least ten times. The chain links TRBV20-1 to TRBJ1-2; possible D gene TRBD1, 6 bases. This CDR3 has 14 residues. Deletions cut 5 bases from V and 5 bases from J, with 18 bases between. CDR1 and CDR2 from the germline V gene are DFQATT and SNEGSKA (reference sequence). The CDR3, as DNA: TGCAGTGCTCCAACCCGGGACACAAAATATGGCTACACCTTC. As protein: CSAPTRDTKYGYTF.

This clonotype was counted at least ten times. The chain carries TRBV12-3 or TRBV12-4 and TRBJ2-7; TRBD2 agrees at 9 bases. The trim removed 2 bases at V and 7 bases at J, leaving 9 bases unmatched. This CDR3 has 15 amino acids. The CDR3 DNA reads TGTGCCAGCAGTTTAAAGTCTAGCGGGGCGCTGGAGCAGTACTTC. It yields the protein CASSLKSSGALEQYF.